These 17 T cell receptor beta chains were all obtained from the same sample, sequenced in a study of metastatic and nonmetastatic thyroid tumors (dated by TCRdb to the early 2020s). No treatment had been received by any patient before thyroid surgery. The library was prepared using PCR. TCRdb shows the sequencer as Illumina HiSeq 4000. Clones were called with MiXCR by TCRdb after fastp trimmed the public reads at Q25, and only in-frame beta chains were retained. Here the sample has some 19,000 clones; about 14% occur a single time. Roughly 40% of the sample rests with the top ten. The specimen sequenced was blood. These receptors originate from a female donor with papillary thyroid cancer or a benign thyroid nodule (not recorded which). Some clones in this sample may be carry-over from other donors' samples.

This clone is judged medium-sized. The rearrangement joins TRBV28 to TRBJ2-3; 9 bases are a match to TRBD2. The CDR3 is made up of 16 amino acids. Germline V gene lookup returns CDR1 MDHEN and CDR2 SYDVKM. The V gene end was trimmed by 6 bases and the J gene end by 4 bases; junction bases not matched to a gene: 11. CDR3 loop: CASREIAGVGPDTQYF. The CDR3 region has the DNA TGTGCCAGCAGAGAAATAGCGGGAGTTGGGCCAGATACGCAGTATTTT.

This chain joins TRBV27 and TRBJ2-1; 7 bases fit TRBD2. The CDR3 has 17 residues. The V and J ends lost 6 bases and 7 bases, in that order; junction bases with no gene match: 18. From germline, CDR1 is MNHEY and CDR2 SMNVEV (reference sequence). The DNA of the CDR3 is TGTGCCAGCAGCCTCCGAGCCAGACTAGCCCTAATGAATGAGCAGTTCTTC. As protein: CASSLRARLALMNEQFF.

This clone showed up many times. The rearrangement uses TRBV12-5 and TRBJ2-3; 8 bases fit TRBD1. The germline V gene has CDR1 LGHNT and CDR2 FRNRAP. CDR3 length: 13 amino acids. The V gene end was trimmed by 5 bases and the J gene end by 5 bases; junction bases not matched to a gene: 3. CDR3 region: CASGPDRVDTQYF. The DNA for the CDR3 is TGTGCTAGTGGTCCGGACAGGGTAGATACGCAGTATTTT.

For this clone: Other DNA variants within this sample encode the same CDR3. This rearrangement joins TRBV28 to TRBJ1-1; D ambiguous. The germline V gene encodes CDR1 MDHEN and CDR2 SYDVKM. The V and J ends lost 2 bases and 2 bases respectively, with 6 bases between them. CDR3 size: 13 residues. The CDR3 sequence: CASSLQVNTEAFF. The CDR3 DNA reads TGTGCCAGCAGTTTACAGGTAAACACTGAAGCTTTCTTT. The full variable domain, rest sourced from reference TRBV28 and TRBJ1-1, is DVKVTQSSRYLVKRTGEKVFLECVQDMDHENMFWYRQDPGLGLRLIYFSYDVKMKEKGDIPEGYSVSREKKERFSLILESASTNQTSMYLCASSLQVNTEAFFGQGTRLTVV.

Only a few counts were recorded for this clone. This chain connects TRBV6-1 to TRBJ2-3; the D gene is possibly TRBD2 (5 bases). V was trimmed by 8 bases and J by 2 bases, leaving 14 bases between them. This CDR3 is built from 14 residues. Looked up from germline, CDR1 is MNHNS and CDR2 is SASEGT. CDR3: CASQPPRDTDTQYF. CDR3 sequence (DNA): TGTGCCAGCCAACCGCCCCGGGACACAGATACGCAGTATTTT.

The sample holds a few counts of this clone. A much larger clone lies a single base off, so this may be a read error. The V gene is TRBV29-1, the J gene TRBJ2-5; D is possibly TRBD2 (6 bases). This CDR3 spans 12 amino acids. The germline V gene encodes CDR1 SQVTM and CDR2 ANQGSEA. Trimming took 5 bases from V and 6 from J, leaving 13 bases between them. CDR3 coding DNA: TGCAGCGTTCTGGGCGGGGCGAAGACCCAGTACTTC. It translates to CSVLGGAKTQYF.

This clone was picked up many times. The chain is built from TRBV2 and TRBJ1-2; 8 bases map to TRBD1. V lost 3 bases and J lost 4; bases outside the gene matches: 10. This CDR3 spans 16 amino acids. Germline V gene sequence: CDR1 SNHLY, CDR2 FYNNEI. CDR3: CASSDRGRLGIYGYTF. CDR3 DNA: TGTGCCAGCAGTGACAGGGGGCGCCTTGGTATCTATGGCTACACCTTC. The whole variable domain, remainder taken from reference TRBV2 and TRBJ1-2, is EPEVTQTPSHQVTQMGQEVILRCVPISNHLYFYWYRQILGQKVEFLVSFYNNEISEKSEIFDDQFSVERPDGSNFTLKIRSTKLEDSAMYFCASSDRGRLGIYGYTFGSGTRLTVV.

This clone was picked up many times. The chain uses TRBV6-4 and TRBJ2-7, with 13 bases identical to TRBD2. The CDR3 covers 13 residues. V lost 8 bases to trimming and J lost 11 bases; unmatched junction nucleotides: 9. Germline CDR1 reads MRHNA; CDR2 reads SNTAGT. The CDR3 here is CASLGLAGDEKYF. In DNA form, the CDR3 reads TGTGCCAGCTTAGGACTAGCGGGAGACGAAAAGTACTTC.

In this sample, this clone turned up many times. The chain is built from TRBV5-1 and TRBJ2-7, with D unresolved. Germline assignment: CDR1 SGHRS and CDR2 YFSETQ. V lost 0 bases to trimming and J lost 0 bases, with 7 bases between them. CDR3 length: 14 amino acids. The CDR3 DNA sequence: TGCGCCAGCAGCTTGGTTCCAGGCTCCTACGAGCAGTACTTC. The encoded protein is CASSLVPGSYEQYF.

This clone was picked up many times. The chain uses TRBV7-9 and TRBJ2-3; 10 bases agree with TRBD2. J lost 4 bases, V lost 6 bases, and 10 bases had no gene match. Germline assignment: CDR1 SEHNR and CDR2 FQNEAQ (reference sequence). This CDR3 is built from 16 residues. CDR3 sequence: CASSPAGLAESDTQYF. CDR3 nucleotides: TGTGCCAGCAGTCCCGCCGGACTAGCGGAATCAGATACGCAGTATTTT.

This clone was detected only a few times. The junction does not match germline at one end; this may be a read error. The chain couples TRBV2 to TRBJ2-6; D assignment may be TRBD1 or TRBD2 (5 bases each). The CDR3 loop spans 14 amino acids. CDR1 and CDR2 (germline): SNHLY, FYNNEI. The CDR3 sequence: CATRRGHGANVLAF. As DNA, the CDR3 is TGTGCCACCCGTCGGGGCCACGGGGCCAACGTCCTGGCTTTC. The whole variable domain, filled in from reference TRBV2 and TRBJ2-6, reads EPEVTQTPSHQVTQMGQEVILRCVPISNHLYFYWYRQILGQKVEFLVSFYNNEISEKSEIFDDQFSVERPDGSNFTLKIRSTKLEDSAMYFCATRRGHGANVLAFGAGSRLTVL.

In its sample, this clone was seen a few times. The CDR3 protein is CASSPSFATGSSEAFF. In nucleotides, the CDR3 is TGTGCCAGCAGTCCCTCTTTTGCTACAGGGAGTTCTGAAGCTTTCTTT. The chain has TRBV6-2 or TRBV6-3 and TRBJ1-1; TRBD1 might be the D (6 bases). CDR1 MNHEY and CDR2 SVGEGT come from the germline V gene. V lost 5 bases to trimming and J lost 6 bases, with 22 bases between them. The CDR3 sequence is 16 residues long.

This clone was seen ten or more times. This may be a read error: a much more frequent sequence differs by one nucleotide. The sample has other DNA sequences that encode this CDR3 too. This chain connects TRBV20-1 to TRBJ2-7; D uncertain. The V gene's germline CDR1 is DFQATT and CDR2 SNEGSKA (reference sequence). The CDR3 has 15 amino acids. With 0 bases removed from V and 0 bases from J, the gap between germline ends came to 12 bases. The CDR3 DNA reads TGCAGTGCTAGAGACTTCATGGCTAGCTCCTACGAGCAGTACTTC. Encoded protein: CSARDFMASSYEQYF.

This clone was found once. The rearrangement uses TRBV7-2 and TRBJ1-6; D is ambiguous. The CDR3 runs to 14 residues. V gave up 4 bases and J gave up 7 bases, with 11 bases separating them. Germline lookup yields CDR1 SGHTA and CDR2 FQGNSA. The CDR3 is CASSSGSLNSPLHF. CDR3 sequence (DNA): TGTGCCAGCAGCTCCGGGTCCCTAAATTCACCCCTCCACTTT. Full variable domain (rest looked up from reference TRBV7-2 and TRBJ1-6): GAGVSQSPSNKVTEKGKDVELRCDPISGHTALYWYRQSLGQGLEFLIYFQGNSAPDKSGLPSDRFSAERTGGSVSTLTIQRTQQEDSAVYLCASSSGSLNSPLHFGNGTRLTVT.

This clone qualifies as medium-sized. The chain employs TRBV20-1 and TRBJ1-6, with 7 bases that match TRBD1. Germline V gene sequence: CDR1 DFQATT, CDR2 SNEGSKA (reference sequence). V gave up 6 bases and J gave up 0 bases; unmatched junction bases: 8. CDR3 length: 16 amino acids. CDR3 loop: CSAQRTGISYNSPLHF. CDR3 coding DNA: TGCAGTGCCCAACGGACAGGAATCTCCTATAATTCACCCCTCCACTTT.

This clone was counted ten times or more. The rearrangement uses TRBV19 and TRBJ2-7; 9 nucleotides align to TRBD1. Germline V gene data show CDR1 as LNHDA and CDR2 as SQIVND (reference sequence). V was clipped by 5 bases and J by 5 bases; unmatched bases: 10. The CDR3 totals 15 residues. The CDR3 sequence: CASSDSWGQGHEQYF. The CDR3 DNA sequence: TGTGCCAGTAGTGATTCGTGGGGACAGGGCCACGAGCAGTACTTC.

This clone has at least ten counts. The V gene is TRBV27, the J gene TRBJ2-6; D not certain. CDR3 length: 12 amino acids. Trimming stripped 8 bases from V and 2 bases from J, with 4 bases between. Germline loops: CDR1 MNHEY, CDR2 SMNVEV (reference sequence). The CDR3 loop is CASGTGANVLTF. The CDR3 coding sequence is TGTGCCAGCGGAACTGGGGCCAACGTCCTGACTTTC.